Shown below are 9 T cell receptor beta chains from a single sample sequenced in a study of blood T cell repertoires in COVID-19. The protocol was immunoSEQ multiplex PCR, while the TCRdb copy is restricted to in-frame clones and leaves out a portion. The profile shows tens of thousands of clones, over 75% of them singletons. Sequenced input: peripheral blood. Every receptor here comes from a human donor in a cohort sampled during active COVID-19.

This chain uses TRBV6-1 with TRBJ1-2; D perhaps matches TRBD1 (5 bases). Between the trimmed V and J ends, which lost 3 bases and 4 bases, there was a span of 12 bases. The CDR3 extends over 14 amino acids. Per the germline V gene, CDR1 is MNHNS and CDR2 is SASEGT. CDR3 amino acids: CASSEAGLLYGYTF. CDR3 DNA sequence: TGTGCCAGCAGTGAGGCGGGACTGCTCTATGGCTACACCTTC.

The rearrangement joins TRBV27 to TRBJ2-3; perhaps TRBD2 as D (6 bases). The CDR3 loop spans 12 amino acids. Trimming left V 5 bases short and J 11 bases short, with 14 bases between. In germline, CDR1 is MNHEY, CDR2 SMNVEV (reference sequence). The CDR3 reads CASSEAGRGQYF. The CDR3 DNA sequence: TGTGCCAGCAGTGAAGCGGGCCGTGGGCAGTATTTT.

The genes are TRBV29-1 and TRBJ2-5; tentative D call: TRBD2 (5 bases). Trimming removed 2 bases from V and 9 bases from J, with 10 bases in between. The CDR3 loop spans 11 amino acids. Germline CDR1 reads SQVTM; CDR2 reads ANQGSEA. The CDR3 region is CSVEPGRAQYF. CDR3 bases: TGCAGCGTTGAACCGGGAAGGGCCCAGTACTTC.

The V and J genes are TRBV9 and TRBJ2-5; 7 bases match TRBD2. The V and J ends lost 5 bases and 2 bases, in that order; junction bases with no gene match: 12. Germline values: CDR1 SGDLS, CDR2 YYNGEE. This CDR3 has 16 residues. CDR3 loop: CASSGRSGGRQETQYF. The CDR3 DNA sequence: TGTGCCAGCAGTGGGCGCTCGGGAGGTCGGCAAGAGACCCAGTACTTC.

The rearrangement links TRBV9 to TRBJ1-5; D possibly corresponds to TRBD1 (5 bases). The V end was cut by 3 bases, the J end by 11 bases, with 12 bases between. The germline gives CDR1 SGDLS, CDR2 YYNGEE. The CDR3 totals 12 residues. The CDR3 region is CASSGSDTAQHF. The CDR3 DNA follows: TGTGCCAGCAGCGGGTCGGACACGGCCCAGCATTTT.

The chain combines TRBV7-2 with TRBJ2-3; TRBD1 aligns across 10 bases. V gave up 3 bases and J gave up 2 bases; unmatched junction bases: 5. The CDR3 has 16 residues. CDR1 is SGHTA and CDR2 is FQGNSA in the germline V gene. In nucleotides, the CDR3 is TGTGCCAGCAGCTTCGGACAGGGGGTCAACACAGATACGCAGTATTTT. Its protein is CASSFGQGVNTDTQYF.

The chain has TRBV15 and TRBJ2-5; D gene unclear. V lost 0 bases and J 0 bases, leaving 14 bases between the germline ends. Germline V lookup: CDR1 LNHNV, CDR2 YYDKDF (reference sequence). This CDR3 comprises 17 residues. For the CDR3, the DNA is TGTGCCACCAGCAGAGATGTTGGAGCGCCGTACCAAGAGACCCAGTACTTC. Amino acids: CATSRDVGAPYQETQYF. The variable domain in full, with the rest retrieved from reference TRBV15 and TRBJ2-5, is DAMVIQNPRYQVTQFGKPVTLSCSQTLNHNVMYWYQQKSSQAPKLLFHYYDKDFNNEADTPDNFQSRRPNTSFCFLDIRSPGLGDTAMYLCATSRDVGAPYQETQYFGPGTRLLVL.

The chain recombines TRBV28 with TRBJ2-7; tentative D call: TRBD1 (5 bases). The CDR3 sequence is 15 residues long. The germline gives CDR1 MDHEN, CDR2 SYDVKM. V was clipped by 5 bases and J by 2 bases, with 16 bases between them. The CDR3 is CASSTFQGPPYEQYF. In nucleotides, the CDR3 is TGTGCCAGCAGTACCTTTCAGGGTCCCCCCTACGAGCAGTACTTC.

V and J are TRBV29-1 and TRBJ2-1, with 8 positions matching TRBD1. The germline CDR1 and CDR2 sequences are SQVTM and ANQGSEA. With V trimmed by 3 bases and J by 1 base, 5 bases remained unmatched. The CDR3 totals 15 residues. The CDR3 sequence: CSVDRGRTSYNEQFF. In DNA, the CDR3 is TGCAGCGTTGACAGGGGGCGCACGTCCTACAATGAGCAGTTCTTC.